This TCR beta chain was sequenced for a study of cytomegalovirus exposure and HLA in healthy donors. Whole-study findings and limits: In an earlier analysis, productive rearrangement rates for most beta V segments clustered near 87% or 30%. In most subjects, TCR beta sequences reportedly gave accurate predictions of HLA-A and HLA-B alleles. A few CMV-associated chains proved CMV antigen-specific in vitro.

As regards this clone: What it binds is unknown.

PCR amplification relied on 60 Vbeta primers (plus 13 Jbeta primers). In the original processing: In a later analysis, of roughly 83 million unique beta chains, some 10 million appeared in at least two donors. TCRdb's table, derived via immunoSEQ multiplex PCR, lists solely in-frame clones and lacks some. V and J calls and clone size are those listed in that table; D and trimming were worked out from the DNA. Of approximately 150,000 clones listed, around 80% are singletons. Germline-derived CDR1 and CDR2 are SGHRS and YFSETQ. V lost 1 base, J lost 4 bases, and 8 bases lay in between. The CDR3 covers 14 residues.

The genes are TRBV5-1 and TRBJ1-4; D gene unclear. This clonotype was sampled from a woman aged 40 to 50 in good health and CMV-seronegative. The sample consisted of PBMCs. The CDR3 sequence: CASSLQQFNEKLFF. The CDR3 coding sequence is TGCGCCAGCAGCTTGCAACAGTTTAATGAAAAACTGTTTTTT.